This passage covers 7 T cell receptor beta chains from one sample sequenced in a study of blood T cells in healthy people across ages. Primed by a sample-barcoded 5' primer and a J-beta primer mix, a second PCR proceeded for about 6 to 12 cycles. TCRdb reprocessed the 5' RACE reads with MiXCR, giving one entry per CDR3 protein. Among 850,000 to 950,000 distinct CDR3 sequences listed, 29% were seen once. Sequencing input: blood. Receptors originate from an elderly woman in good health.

In nucleotides, the CDR3 is TGCAGCGTTATGACGGAGCCCGTGAACAATGAGCAGTTCTTC. Translation: CSVMTEPVNNEQFF. This chain links TRBV29-1 with TRBJ2-1; no reliable D call. Trimming shortened V by 5 bases and J by 5 bases, and 16 bases separated the two germline ends. The CDR3 has 14 amino acids. In germline, CDR1 is SQVTM, CDR2 ANQGSEA.

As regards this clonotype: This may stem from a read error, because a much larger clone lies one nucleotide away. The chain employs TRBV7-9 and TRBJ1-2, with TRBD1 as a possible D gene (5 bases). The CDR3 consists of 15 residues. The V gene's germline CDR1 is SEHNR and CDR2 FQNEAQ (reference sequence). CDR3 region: CACSLPRVGRYGYTF. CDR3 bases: TGTGCCTGCAGCTTACCCAGGGTCGGGCGCTATGGCTACACCTTC.

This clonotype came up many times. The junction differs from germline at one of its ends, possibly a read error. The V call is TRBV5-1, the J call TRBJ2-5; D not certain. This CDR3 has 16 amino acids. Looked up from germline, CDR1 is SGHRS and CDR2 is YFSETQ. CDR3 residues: CASTLGGLPNQETQYF. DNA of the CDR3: TGCGCCAGCACCTTGGGTGGGCTTCCAAACCAAGAGACCCAGTACTTC.

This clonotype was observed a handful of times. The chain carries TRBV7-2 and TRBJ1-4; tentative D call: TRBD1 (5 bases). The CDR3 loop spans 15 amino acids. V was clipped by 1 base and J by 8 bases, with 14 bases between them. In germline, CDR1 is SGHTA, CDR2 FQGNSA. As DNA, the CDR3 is TGTGCCAGCAGCTTAGTGGCAGGGTTAAACGAAAAACTGTTTTTT. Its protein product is CASSLVAGLNEKLFF.

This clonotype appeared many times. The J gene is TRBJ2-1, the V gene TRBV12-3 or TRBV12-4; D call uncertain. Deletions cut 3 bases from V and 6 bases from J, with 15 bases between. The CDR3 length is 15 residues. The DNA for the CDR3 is TGTGCCAGCAGTTTCCAAGCGACGACGACCAATGAGCAGTTCTTC. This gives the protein CASSFQATTTNEQFF.

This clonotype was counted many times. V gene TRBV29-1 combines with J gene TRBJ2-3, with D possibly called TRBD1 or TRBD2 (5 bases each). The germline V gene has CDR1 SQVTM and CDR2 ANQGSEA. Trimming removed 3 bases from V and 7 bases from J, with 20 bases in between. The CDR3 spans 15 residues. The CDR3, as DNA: TGCAGCGTTGAGGAATTGGACCGGGGCATTAATACGCAGTATTTT. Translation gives CSVEELDRGINTQYF.

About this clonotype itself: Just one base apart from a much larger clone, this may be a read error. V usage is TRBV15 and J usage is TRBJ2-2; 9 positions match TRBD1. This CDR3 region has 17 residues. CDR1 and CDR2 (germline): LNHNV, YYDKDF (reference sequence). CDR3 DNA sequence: TGTGCCACCGGCAGAGACACAGGGGGCGACCGTTCCGGGGAGCTGTTTTTT. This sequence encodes CATGRDTGGDRSGELFF.